The present T cell receptor (beta chain) was sequenced within a study of shared clonotypes between healthy human individuals. About the study: With ages of 18 to 49, the donors were two women and three men. Study-wide points: Generation probabilities were higher for clonotypes shared across all four sorted-subset donors than for unshared ones. Naive subsets generally had larger estimated richness than memory subsets.

This table comes from immunoSEQ multiplex PCR, and its TCRdb copy is limited to in-frame clones, with some not included. Of about 230,000 clones listed, about 65% are singletons. About this clone itself: Its antigen is not known.

This sequence was found in a man aged 30 to 39 in good health. The sequenced sample consisted of memory CD4+ T cells sorted from blood. Subset described: CD45RA-negative fraction.

Written as DNA, the CDR3 is TGTGCCAGCAGCTCCGGCGGACAGGGGGAATATGCAACTAATGAAAAACTGTTTTTT. It specifies CASSSGGQGEYATNEKLFF. The chain links TRBV7-9 to TRBJ1-4; TRBD1 matches 10 bases. Germline CDR1 SEHNR, CDR2 FQNEAQ (reference sequence). V dropped 4 bases and J dropped 0; count of bases not matched to a gene: 11. CDR3 length: 19 residues.